Following are 27 T cell receptor beta chains from one sample sequenced in a study of blood T cell repertoires in COVID-19. TCRdb keeps only in-frame clones here, not all; method: immunoSEQ multiplex PCR. The data contain about 430,000 clones, about 88% of them singletons. The specimen was PBMCs or T cells enriched from blood (not recorded which). These receptors all stem from a woman between 18 and 29 years old who had been exposed to COVID-19.

The chain links TRBV5-8 to TRBJ2-5; 8 bases map to TRBD2. Germline lookup yields CDR1 SGHTS and CDR2 YDEGEE. V was clipped by 4 bases and J by 4 bases; unmatched bases: 6. The CDR3 has 14 residues. CDR3 in DNA: TGTGCCAGCAGCCGGCGGGGGGCGCTAGAGACCCAGTACTTC. Its translation: CASSRRGALETQYF.

Only one count was recorded for this clone. The chain carries TRBV5-5 and TRBJ1-5; D may be TRBD1 (6 bases). Between the trimmed V and J ends, which lost 2 bases and 4 bases, there was a span of 13 bases. Germline assignment: CDR1 SGHKS and CDR2 YYEKEE (reference sequence). The CDR3 contains 15 residues. The chain's CDR3 is CASSFRGQPNQPQHF. Here the CDR3 DNA reads TGTGCCAGCAGCTTCCGAGGACAGCCAAATCAGCCCCAGCATTTT.

The V gene is TRBV5-6, the J gene TRBJ1-6, with D maybe TRBD1 (6 bases). CDR1 and CDR2 (germline): SGHDT, YYEEEE. This CDR3 contains 15 residues. V was shortened by 5 bases and J by 3 bases, with 12 bases between the two germline ends. For the CDR3, the DNA is TGTGCCAGCAGTATACAGGGCCTCTATAATTCACCCCTCCACTTT. Translated, it gives CASSIQGLYNSPLHF. Drawing the rest from reference TRBV5-6 and TRBJ1-6, the complete variable domain is DAGVTQSPTHLIKTRGQQVTLRCSPKSGHDTVSWYQQALGQGPQFIFQYYEEEERQRGNFPDRFSGHQFPNYSSELNVNALLLGDSALYLCASSIQGLYNSPLHFGNGTRLTVT.

The J gene is TRBJ2-1, the V gene TRBV5-8, with 10 bases that match TRBD2. CDR1 SGHTS and CDR2 YDEGEE come from the germline V gene. The CDR3 consists of 15 residues. J lost 4 bases, V lost 0 bases, and 1 base had no gene match. This chain's CDR3 is CASSLGTSGYNEQFF. The CDR3 DNA follows: TGTGCCAGCAGCTTGGGGACTAGCGGTTACAATGAGCAGTTCTTC.

The rearrangement joins TRBV3-1 (or the pseudogene TRBV3-2) to TRBJ2-3; 7 positions match TRBD2. The CDR3 covers 14 residues. The trim removed 3 bases at V and 5 bases at J, leaving 5 bases unmatched. Germline V lookup: CDR1 LGHDT, CDR2 YNNKEL (reference sequence). The CDR3 DNA reads as TGTGCCAGCAGCCAGGCGGGAGCGAAAGATACGCAGTATTTT. It yields the protein CASSQAGAKDTQYF.

This clone has only one observation. CDR3 sequence (DNA): TGTGCCACCAGCCGCCCCGGGGGGCTTTGGGAAACTGAAGCTTTCTTT. Translating it yields CATSRPGGLWETEAFF. The chain combines TRBV15 with TRBJ1-1, with D perhaps matching TRBD1 (6 bases). Trimming left V 5 bases short and J 5 bases short, with 21 bases between. This CDR3 is built from 16 residues. Germline loops: CDR1 LNHNV, CDR2 YYDKDF (reference sequence). Variable domain in full (rest from reference TRBV15 and TRBJ1-1): DAMVIQNPRYQVTQFGKPVTLSCSQTLNHNVMYWYQQKSSQAPKLLFHYYDKDFNNEADTPDNFQSRRPNTSFCFLDIRSPGLGDTAMYLCATSRPGGLWETEAFFGQGTRLTVV.

The V and J genes are TRBV30 and TRBJ2-5; D unresolved. V was cut by 3 bases and J by 5 bases, with 16 bases left in between. This CDR3 spans 14 amino acids. Germline V gene lookup returns CDR1 GTSNPN and CDR2 SVGIG (reference sequence). The DNA for the CDR3 is TGTGCCTGGAGCATTGCGAACTCGGTGGAGACCCAGTACTTC. Translated, it gives CAWSIANSVETQYF.

In this sample, this clone turned up once. The chain uses TRBV6-2 or TRBV6-3 and TRBJ2-7, with D tentatively TRBD1 (6 bases). Germline CDR1 reads MNHEY; CDR2 reads SVGEGT. The CDR3 extends over 15 amino acids. The V and J ends lost 2 bases and 0 bases respectively, with 11 bases between them. Written as DNA, the CDR3 is TGTGCCAGCAGTTACGGGACAAAGAGCTCCTACGAGCAGTACTTC. Translating gives CASSYGTKSSYEQYF.

V gene TRBV18 combines with J gene TRBJ2-1; D possibly corresponds to TRBD1 (6 bases). V lost 3 bases to trimming and J lost 5 bases, with 17 bases between them. The germline V gene encodes CDR1 KGHSH and CDR2 LQKENI. The CDR3 has 16 residues. CDR3 sequence reads: CASSPTTGHANNEQFF. The DNA of the CDR3 is TGTGCCAGCTCACCGACGACGGGACACGCTAACAATGAGCAGTTCTTC. Drawing the rest from reference TRBV18 and TRBJ2-1, the complete variable domain is NAGVMQNPRHLVRRRGQEARLRCSPMKGHSHVYWYRQLPEEGLKFMVYLQKENIIDESGMPKERFSAEFPKEGPSILRIQQVVRGDSAAYFCASSPTTGHANNEQFFGPGTRLTVL.

The rearrangement joins TRBV9 to TRBJ2-1, with D maybe TRBD1 (5 bases). From germline, CDR1 is SGDLS and CDR2 YYNGEE. Trimming cost V 0 bases and J 5 bases, with 12 bases left between them. This CDR3 comprises 15 residues. CDR3 in DNA: TGTGCCAGCAGCGTAGTTGGGGCCGTACACAATGAGCAGTTCTTC. Its protein is CASSVVGAVHNEQFF.

In the case of this clone: Other DNA sequences of this sample code for an identical CDR3. The V gene is TRBV5-1, the J gene TRBJ2-3, with 8 positions matching TRBD2. The germline V gene has CDR1 SGHRS and CDR2 YFSETQ. The CDR3 has 14 residues. Trimming removed 4 bases from V and 6 bases from J; junction bases left unmatched: 7. The CDR3 here is CASSPGTSTDTQYF. The CDR3, as DNA: TGCGCCAGCAGCCCCGGGACTAGTACCGATACGCAGTATTTT.

The chain recombines TRBV28 with TRBJ2-7, with D possibly matching TRBD2 (5 bases). The CDR3 is made up of 16 amino acids. The V gene's germline CDR1 is MDHEN and CDR2 SYDVKM. The germline V and J ends were trimmed by 5 bases and 1 base, with 18 bases remaining between them. CDR3 region: CASSRADAFTSYEQYF. In nucleotides, the CDR3 is TGTGCCAGCAGTCGAGCGGACGCCTTCACTTCCTACGAGCAGTACTTC.

The rearrangement joins TRBV27 to TRBJ1-5; TRBD1 matches 11 bases. The germline V gene encodes CDR1 MNHEY and CDR2 SMNVEV (reference sequence). The CDR3 extends over 17 amino acids. V was pared by 3 bases and J by 7 bases, with 11 bases of the junction left unmatched. The CDR3 DNA reads TGTGCCAGCAGTTTCCTTAGTAGGGGACAGGGGGAGCAGCCCCAGCATTTT. Its translation: CASSFLSRGQGEQPQHF.

The V gene is TRBV7-3, the J gene TRBJ2-1; 12 bases line up with TRBD2. Trimming took 1 base from V and 9 from J; bases not matched to a gene: 7. Germline V gene lookup returns CDR1 SGHTA and CDR2 FQGTGA. The length of the CDR3 is 16 residues. This CDR3 reads CASSLSLAGGQGEQFF. The CDR3 bases are TGTGCCAGCAGCTTAAGTCTAGCGGGGGGGCAAGGTGAGCAGTTCTTC.

The chain has TRBV11-2 and TRBJ2-3; 7 nucleotides align to TRBD1. From germline, CDR1 is SGHAT and CDR2 FQNNGV. CDR3 size: 16 residues. Trimming at V came to 5 bases and at J to 0 bases, leaving 8 bases not matched to a gene. Written as DNA, the CDR3 is TGTGCCAGCAGCGATACCAGGGGGTTTAGCACAGATACGCAGTATTTT. Its translation is CASSDTRGFSTDTQYF.

The genes are TRBV30 and TRBJ1-5; no clear D. The germline V and J ends were trimmed by 3 bases and 6 bases, with 9 bases remaining between them. This CDR3 has 12 amino acids. Germline V gene lookup returns CDR1 GTSNPN and CDR2 SVGIG (reference sequence). This CDR3 reads CAWSDGSQPQHF. The CDR3 region has the DNA TGTGCCTGGAGCGACGGGAGTCAGCCCCAGCATTTT. Using reference TRBV30 and TRBJ1-5 for the parts outside the CDR3, the full variable domain is SQTIHQWPATLVQPVGSPLSLECTVEGTSNPNLYWYRQAAGRGLQLLFYSVGIGQISSEVPQNLSASRPQDRQFILSSKKLLLSDSGFYLCAWSDGSQPQHFGDGTRLSIL.

The genes are TRBV4-1 and TRBJ2-3, with 8 nucleotides matching TRBD2. This CDR3 has 14 amino acids. Looked up from germline, CDR1 is MGHRA and CDR2 is YSYEKL. The V gene end was trimmed by 0 bases and the J gene end by 8 bases; junction bases not matched to a gene: 4. CDR3 DNA sequence: TGCGCCAGCAGCCAAGATCGGACTAGCCCTACGCAGTATTTT. It codes for CASSQDRTSPTQYF.

This sequence joins TRBV6-4 and TRBJ1-4; 9 nucleotides match TRBD1. The CDR3 loop spans 15 amino acids. From germline, CDR1 is MRHNA and CDR2 SNTAGT. The V segment lost 4 bases and the J segment 6 bases; nucleotides outside the gene matches: 6. The CDR3 sequence is CASSGWDRVYEKLFF. Here the CDR3 DNA reads TGTGCCAGCAGTGGTTGGGACAGGGTCTATGAAAAACTGTTTTTT.

The chain carries TRBV28 and TRBJ1-2; 8 nucleotides agree with TRBD1. The CDR3 contains 15 residues. Germline-derived CDR1 and CDR2 are MDHEN and SYDVKM. The ends lost 3 bases at V and 1 base at J; junction bases unmatched: 4. The CDR3, as DNA: TGTGCCAGCAGTTTTCCAGGGGGCAATAACTATGGCTACACCTTC. Encoded protein: CASSFPGGNNYGYTF.

This chain connects TRBV3-1 (or the pseudogene TRBV3-2) to TRBJ2-7; 7 nucleotides agree with TRBD2. The CDR3 is 15 residues long. Germline values: CDR1 LGHDT, CDR2 YNNKEL (reference sequence). The V and J ends lost 0 bases and 3 bases, in that order; junction bases with no gene match: 5. CDR3 region: CASSQDPGGNYEQYF. Here the CDR3 DNA reads TGTGCCAGCAGCCAAGATCCGGGGGGAAACTACGAGCAGTACTTC.

The chain carries TRBV15 and TRBJ1-4, with D unclear. Germline assignment: CDR1 LNHNV and CDR2 YYDKDF (reference sequence). The V end was cut by 6 bases, the J end by 7 bases, with 9 bases between. This CDR3 contains 12 residues. CDR3 amino acids: CATSRGAEKLFF. The DNA of the CDR3 is TGTGCCACCAGTCGGGGTGCTGAAAAACTGTTTTTT.

Written as DNA, the CDR3 is TGTGCCAGCAGGTCCGGCGTCGGCTTCAGGTCAGAGACCCAGTACTTC. It specifies CASRSGVGFRSETQYF. The chain recombines TRBV28 with TRBJ2-5; no clear D gene. V lost 6 bases and J 4 bases, leaving 21 bases between the germline ends. CDR3 length: 16 residues. Germline V gives CDR1 MDHEN, CDR2 SYDVKM. The full variable domain, in which reference TRBV28 and TRBJ2-5 provide the parts outside the CDR3, is DVKVTQSSRYLVKRTGEKVFLECVQDMDHENMFWYRQDPGLGLRLIYFSYDVKMKEKGDIPEGYSVSREKKERFSLILESASTNQTSMYLCASRSGVGFRSETQYFGPGTRLLVL.

V is TRBV19 and J is TRBJ1-1, with D perhaps TRBD1 (5 bases). This CDR3 spans 13 amino acids. Trimming cost V 3 bases and J 7 bases, with 12 bases left between them. Germline CDR1 and CDR2: LNHDA and SQIVND (reference sequence). CDR3 protein: CASSIGGVGEAFF. The CDR3 DNA reads TGTGCCAGTAGTATCGGGGGTGTAGGTGAAGCTTTCTTT.

The rearrangement joins TRBV7-6 to TRBJ2-7, with TRBD2 identical over 7 bases. Germline V gives CDR1 SGHVS, CDR2 FNYEAQ. The junction had 9 bases not matched to a gene; V was cut back by 4 bases and J by 0 bases. This CDR3 region has 16 residues. CDR3: CASSWGLGGNSYEQYF. The CDR3 DNA reads TGTGCCAGCAGCTGGGGCTTGGGGGGGAACTCCTACGAGCAGTACTTC. Full variable domain (remainder filled in from reference TRBV7-6 and TRBJ2-7): GAGVSQSPRYKVTKRGQDVALRCDPISGHVSLYWYRQALGQGPEFLTYFNYEAQQDKSGLPNDRFSAERPEGSISTLTIQRTEQRDSAMYRCASSWGLGGNSYEQYFGPGTRLTVT.

This clone occurred once. The rearrangement joins TRBV6-2 or TRBV6-3 to TRBJ2-4, with 7 bases matching TRBD2. Germline assignment: CDR1 MNHEY and CDR2 SVGEGT. The CDR3 contains 18 residues. The J segment lost 0 bases and the V segment lost 2 bases, leaving 10 bases of the junction unmatched. This chain's CDR3 is CASSYRQGTNIAKNIQYF. CDR3 DNA sequence: TGTGCCAGCAGTTACCGACAAGGGACTAATATAGCCAAAAACATTCAGTACTTC.

The chain combines TRBV27 with TRBJ2-7; D not resolved. The germline gives CDR1 MNHEY, CDR2 SMNVEV (reference sequence). The CDR3 runs 16 residues. Trimming cost V 2 bases and J 0 bases, with 14 bases left between them. CDR3 coding DNA: TGTGCCAGCAGTTTAGCCGACCCAGGCCTCTCCTACGAGCAGTACTTC. It yields the protein CASSLADPGLSYEQYF.

The chain carries TRBV27 and TRBJ1-5, with TRBD1 as a possible D gene (6 bases). Looked up from germline, CDR1 is MNHEY and CDR2 is SMNVEV (reference sequence). This CDR3 contains 15 residues. V was shortened by 7 bases and J by 4 bases, with 17 bases between the two germline ends. The CDR3 nucleotides are TGTGCCAGCACCCCCGACAGGTGGTCAAATCAGCCCCAGCATTTT. This translates into CASTPDRWSNQPQHF.